Described below is a single T cell receptor (beta chain) sequence and its context. What it binds is unknown. The CDR3 loop spans 16 amino acids. From germline, CDR1 is SGHTA and CDR2 FQGNSA. The ends lost 5 bases at V and 3 bases at J; junction bases unmatched: 7. Sorted-subset replicate PCRs used around 200 ng DNA, some 31,000 T cell genomes. The assay was immunoSEQ multiplex PCR, and TCRdb's table has in-frame clones only and misses some. This sample has about 980,000 clones, with around 80% found just once. The data are from a study of shared clonotypes between healthy human individuals. Study overall: CD8 memory received one plate per donor, CD8 naive two, CD4 memory three and CD4 naive three.

General study results and limits: Larger richness was generally estimated for naive than memory subsets. Generation probabilities were higher for clonotypes shared across all four sorted-subset donors than for unshared ones.

Sequencing input: memory CD4+ T cells sorted from blood. The subset here: CD45RA-negative fraction. This TCR was recovered from a man aged 18 to 35 in good health. V is TRBV7-2 and J is TRBJ2-2, with 9 bases fitting TRBD1. The CDR3: CASSPKDRGHTGELFF. The CDR3 DNA reads TGTGCCAGCAGCCCGAAGGACAGGGGACACACCGGGGAGCTGTTTTTT. Complete variable domain (other parts from reference TRBV7-2 and TRBJ2-2): GAGVSQSPSNKVTEKGKDVELRCDPISGHTALYWYRQSLGQGLEFLIYFQGNSAPDKSGLPSDRFSAERTGGSVSTLTIQRTQQEDSAVYLCASSPKDRGHTGELFFGEGSRLTVL.